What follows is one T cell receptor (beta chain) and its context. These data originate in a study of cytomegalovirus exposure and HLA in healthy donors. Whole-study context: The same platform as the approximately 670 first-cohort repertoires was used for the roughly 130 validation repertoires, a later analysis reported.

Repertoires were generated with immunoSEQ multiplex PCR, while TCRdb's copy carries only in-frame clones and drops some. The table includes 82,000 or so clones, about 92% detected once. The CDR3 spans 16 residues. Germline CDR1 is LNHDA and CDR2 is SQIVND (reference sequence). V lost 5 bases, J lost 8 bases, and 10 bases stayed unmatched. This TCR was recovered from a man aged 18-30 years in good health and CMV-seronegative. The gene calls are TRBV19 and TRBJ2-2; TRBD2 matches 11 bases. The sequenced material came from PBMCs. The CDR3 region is CASSARLAGKVGELFF. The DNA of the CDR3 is TGTGCCAGTAGTGCTCGACTAGCGGGAAAGGTTGGGGAGCTGTTTTTT.